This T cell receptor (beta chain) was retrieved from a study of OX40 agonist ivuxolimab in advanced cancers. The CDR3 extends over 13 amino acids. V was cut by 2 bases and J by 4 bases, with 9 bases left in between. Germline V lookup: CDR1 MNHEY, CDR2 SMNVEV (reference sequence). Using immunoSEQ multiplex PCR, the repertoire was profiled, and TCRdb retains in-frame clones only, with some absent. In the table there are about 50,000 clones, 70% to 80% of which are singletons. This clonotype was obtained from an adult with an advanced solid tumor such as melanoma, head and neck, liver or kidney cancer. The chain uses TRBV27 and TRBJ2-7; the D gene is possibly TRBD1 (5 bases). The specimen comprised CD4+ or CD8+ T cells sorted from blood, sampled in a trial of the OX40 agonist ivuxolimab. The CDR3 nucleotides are TGTGCCAGCAGTTTAAGACAGCCGTACGAGCAGTACTTC. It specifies CASSLRQPYEQYF.